Below are 26 T cell receptor beta chains sequenced from a single sample in a study of blood T cell repertoires in COVID-19. Repertoires were generated with immunoSEQ multiplex PCR, while TCRdb's copy carries only in-frame clones and drops some. The top ten clones hold approximately 4.3% of a sample with approximately 450,000 clones, roughly 90% of them seen once. The material sequenced was peripheral blood. Receptors originate from a woman aged 25 to 45 with acute or convalescent COVID-19.

The chain uses TRBV6-5 and TRBJ2-3; TRBD2 matches 8 bases. The CDR3 is 15 amino acids. Germline CDR1 MNHEY, CDR2 SVGAGI. The junction had 12 bases not matched to a gene; V was cut back by 10 bases and J by 3 bases. The CDR3 bases are TGTGCCACCCGGTACGGGGGGGGGTCGACAGATACGCAGTATTTT. It is translated as CATRYGGGSTDTQYF.

The V call is TRBV30, the J call TRBJ1-3, with D maybe TRBD1 (6 bases). The germline CDR1 and CDR2 sequences are GTSNPN and SVGIG (reference sequence). The CDR3 has 15 amino acids. V was clipped by 2 bases and J by 10 bases, with 21 bases between them. CDR3 amino acids: CAWSPPRIGGRTIYF. In nucleotides, the CDR3 is TGTGCCTGGAGTCCACCTCGAATAGGGGGTAGGACCATATATTTT.

The chain employs TRBV27 and TRBJ1-5; 9 bases align to TRBD1. The CDR3 consists of 14 residues. V lost 6 bases and J lost 7; bases outside the gene matches: 7. Germline loops: CDR1 MNHEY, CDR2 SMNVEV (reference sequence). CDR3 bases: TGTGCCAGCAGGGAGGGACAGGGCGGCCAGCCCCAGCATTTT. Its protein product is CASREGQGGQPQHF.

There are a few counts of this clone. This chain uses TRBV19 with TRBJ1-3; the match to TRBD1 covers 8 bases. In germline, CDR1 is LNHDA, CDR2 SQIVND (reference sequence). The length of the CDR3 is 14 residues. J was trimmed by 2 bases and V by 9 bases; bases with no gene match: 6. Written as DNA, the CDR3 is TGTGCCAGCGCGGACAGGGCGGCTGGAAACACCATATATTTT. Protein sequence: CASADRAAGNTIYF.

This CDR3 reads CASSPGGSWGMNTEAFF. CDR3 in DNA: TGCGCCAGCAGCCCCGGGGGGTCGTGGGGCATGAACACTGAAGCTTTCTTT. The chain joins TRBV4-1 to TRBJ1-1; D may be TRBD1 (5 bases). Trimming removed 4 bases from V and 0 bases from J, with 18 bases in between. The CDR3 length is 17 residues. Germline V gives CDR1 MGHRA, CDR2 YSYEKL.

J is TRBJ1-3 and V is TRBV5-5; D possibly corresponds to TRBD1 (5 bases). The V gene's germline CDR1 is SGHKS and CDR2 YYEKEE (reference sequence). V lost 4 bases to trimming and J lost 0 bases, with 20 bases between them. The CDR3 consists of 18 residues. This CDR3 reads CASSLKHLGGSSGNTIYF. CDR3 DNA: TGTGCCAGCAGCCTTAAACACCTTGGGGGGAGCTCTGGAAACACCATATATTTT. Filled out from reference TRBV5-5 and TRBJ1-3, the complete variable domain reads DAGVTQSPTHLIKTRGQQVTLRCSPISGHKSVSWYQQVLGQGPQFIFQYYEKEERGRGNFPDRFSARQFPNYSSELNVNALLLGDSALYLCASSLKHLGGSSGNTIYFGEGSWLTVV.

V is TRBV27 and J is TRBJ2-3, with 15 bases identical to TRBD2. The CDR3 is made up of 17 amino acids. Germline-derived CDR1 and CDR2 are MNHEY and SMNVEV (reference sequence). J gave up 5 bases and V 5 bases, and 8 bases lay outside the gene matches. The CDR3 reads CASSRWTSGGAGDTQYF. The CDR3, as DNA: TGTGCCAGCAGTAGGTGGACTAGCGGGGGGGCAGGAGATACGCAGTATTTT.

The chain combines TRBV4-1 with TRBJ1-5, with a tentative D call TRBD1 (6 bases). Germline V gives CDR1 MGHRA, CDR2 YSYEKL. The V end lost 1 base, the J end lost 5 bases, and 12 bases lay between the germline ends. The CDR3 covers 15 residues. CDR3 nucleotide sequence: TGCGCCAGCAGCCAAGGATCAGGGGAATATCAGCCCCAGCATTTT. The encoded protein is CASSQGSGEYQPQHF.

J is TRBJ2-7 and V is TRBV6-5; D gene uncertain. Trimming took 3 bases from V and 2 from J, leaving 14 bases between them. From germline, CDR1 is MNHEY and CDR2 SVGAGI. The CDR3 loop spans 15 amino acids. The CDR3 region has the DNA TGTGCCAGCAGTTATAATCCCCCACCTACCTACGAGCAGTACTTC. The encoded protein is CASSYNPPPTYEQYF.

The gene calls are TRBV28 and TRBJ1-1, with unresolved D. The germline V and J ends were trimmed by 3 bases and 5 bases, with 10 bases remaining between them. The CDR3 has 13 residues. Per germline, CDR1 MDHEN and CDR2 SYDVKM. The DNA of the CDR3 is TGTGCCAGCAGTTTCGGAACGGGAACTGAAGCTTTCTTT. Translation: CASSFGTGTEAFF.

This chain uses TRBV3-1 (or the pseudogene TRBV3-2) with TRBJ2-1, with D possibly matching TRBD1 (6 bases). CDR1 is LGHDT and CDR2 is YNNKEL in the germline V gene (reference sequence). The V end lost 0 bases, the J end lost 4 bases, and 16 bases lay between the germline ends. This CDR3 contains 17 residues. CDR3 DNA: TGTGCCAGCAGCCAAGATATAGGCGTGGGGGCTTACAATGAGCAGTTCTTC. Protein sequence: CASSQDIGVGAYNEQFF.

The V gene is TRBV6-6, the J gene TRBJ1-2, with TRBD1 matching 11 bases. J lost 6 bases, V lost 8 bases, and 8 bases had no gene match. Per the germline V gene, CDR1 is MNHNY and CDR2 is SVGAGI (reference sequence). The CDR3 has 14 amino acids. The CDR3 sequence: CASGPDRGRNGYTF. CDR3 DNA sequence: TGTGCCAGCGGACCGGACAGGGGGCGGAATGGCTACACCTTC.

This clone turned up a few times. The chain employs TRBV3-1 (or the pseudogene TRBV3-2) and TRBJ1-2; D is ambiguous. This CDR3 comprises 16 residues. V gave up 0 bases and J gave up 2 bases, with 13 bases separating them. CDR1 is LGHDT and CDR2 is YNNKEL in the germline V gene (reference sequence). The CDR3 nucleotides read TGTGCCAGCAGCCAAGATTCAGGCAGAACCAACTATGGCTACACCTTC. It translates to CASSQDSGRTNYGYTF.

The rearrangement links TRBV18 to TRBJ2-3; TRBD2 aligns across 9 bases. Germline CDR1 and CDR2: KGHSH and LQKENI. Trimming at V came to 2 bases and at J to 2 bases, leaving 5 bases not matched to a gene. The CDR3 is 16 residues long. As DNA, the CDR3 is TGTGCCAGCTCACCATTCAGCGGGGGGTACACAGATACGCAGTATTTT. Translating it yields CASSPFSGGYTDTQYF.

Remarks on this clone: Other DNA sequences in the sample encode the same CDR3. The chain combines TRBV27 with TRBJ1-5; D is perhaps TRBD1 (5 bases). The CDR3 runs to 14 residues. The germline V gene encodes CDR1 MNHEY and CDR2 SMNVEV (reference sequence). The V gene lost 3 bases and the J gene lost 2 bases, with 8 bases spanning the gap. The CDR3 DNA follows: TGTGCCAGCAGTTTTAGGGGTGGCAATCAGCCCCAGCATTTT. Protein sequence: CASSFRGGNQPQHF.

In DNA form, the CDR3 reads TGTGCCAGCAGTTTCACTCCCCGATACTTCTTCAGGGGGAGCGCAGATACGCAGTATTTT. Translated, it gives CASSFTPRYFFRGSADTQYF. This chain uses TRBV28 with TRBJ2-3; TRBD1 agrees at 7 bases. Losses at the gene ends were 3 bases for V and 4 bases for J; bases not matched to a gene: 22. CDR3 size: 20 residues. Germline values: CDR1 MDHEN, CDR2 SYDVKM.

V usage is TRBV5-1 and J usage is TRBJ1-1, with 7 bases matching TRBD1. CDR1 is SGHRS and CDR2 is YFSETQ in the germline V gene. CDR3 size: 14 residues. After removal of 4 bases from V and 7 bases from J, the junction contained 10 bases not matched to a gene. CDR3 amino acids: CASSKTTGNGEAFF. The CDR3 region has the DNA TGCGCCAGCAGCAAGACGACAGGGAATGGTGAAGCTTTCTTT.

This clone showed up just once. The V call is TRBV30, the J call TRBJ1-2; 9 nucleotides match TRBD1. The CDR3 spans 12 residues. Germline assignment: CDR1 GTSNPN and CDR2 SVGIG (reference sequence). V lost 2 bases, J lost 6 bases, and 1 base stayed unmatched. CDR3: CAWSWTGDGYTF. The CDR3 DNA sequence: TGTGCCTGGAGTTGGACAGGGGATGGCTACACCTTC.

The chain uses TRBV12-3 or TRBV12-4 and TRBJ1-2, with a possible D match to TRBD1 (6 bases). V gave up 5 bases and J gave up 8 bases, with 12 bases separating them. The CDR3 sequence is 12 residues long. The CDR3 DNA reads TGTGCCAGCAGTGGCAGGGGTTACGGCTACACCTTC. Amino acid sequence: CASSGRGYGYTF.

V is TRBV9 and J is TRBJ2-3; 9 positions agree with TRBD2. Germline CDR1 SGDLS, CDR2 YYNGEE. Trimming cost V 0 bases and J 1 base; bases outside gene matches: 6. The CDR3 extends over 17 amino acids. The CDR3 coding sequence is TGTGCCAGCAGCGTAGCGGTCGCTAGCGGGGGCACAGATACGCAGTATTTT. The encoded protein is CASSVAVASGGTDTQYF.

This rearrangement joins TRBV7-9 to TRBJ2-1, with TRBD1 identical over 7 bases. The CDR3 length is 16 residues. Germline CDR1 is SEHNR and CDR2 is FQNEAQ (reference sequence). V trimming: 2 bases; J trimming: 9 bases; junction bases outside the gene matches: 13. The CDR3 spells CASSLFRPGGTFEQFF. CDR3 sequence (DNA): TGTGCCAGCAGCTTATTCCGTCCAGGGGGAACTTTTGAGCAGTTCTTC. Together with reference TRBV7-9 and TRBJ2-1, the CDR3 gives the full variable domain: DTGVSQNPRHKITKRGQNVTFRCDPISEHNRLYWYRQTLGQGPEFLTYFQNEAQLEKSRLLSDRFSAERPKGSFSTLEIQRTEQGDSAMYLCASSLFRPGGTFEQFFGPGTRLTVL.

The gene calls are TRBV5-4 and TRBJ1-3; 8 positions match TRBD1. Germline assignment: CDR1 SGHNT and CDR2 YYREEE (reference sequence). The CDR3 loop spans 16 amino acids. The trim removed 4 bases at V and 4 bases at J, leaving 10 bases unmatched. CDR3 DNA: TGTGCCAGCAGCCCAAGGACAGGGAGCACCGGAAACACCATATATTTT. Protein product: CASSPRTGSTGNTIYF. Combining the CDR3 with reference TRBV5-4 and TRBJ1-3 gives the whole variable domain ETGVTQSPTHLIKTRGQQVTLRCSSQSGHNTVSWYQQALGQGPQFIFQYYREEENGRGNFPPRFSGLQFPNYSSELNVNALELDDSALYLCASSPRTGSTGNTIYFGEGSWLTVV.

This clone came up once. This chain connects TRBV11-3 to TRBJ2-2, with no clear D. Germline loops: CDR1 SGHNT, CDR2 YENEEA. V lost 5 bases to trimming and J lost 4 bases, with 14 bases between them. This CDR3 is built from 15 residues. Here the CDR3 DNA reads TGTGCCAGCAGCATCAGTCGAGCTAGCACCGGGGAGCTGTTTTTT. Translated: CASSISRASTGELFF.

This chain connects TRBV6-5 to TRBJ1-6, with TRBD1 as a possible D gene (5 bases). Germline lookup yields CDR1 MNHEY and CDR2 SVGAGI. The CDR3 consists of 13 residues. Between the trimmed V and J ends, which lost 8 bases and 3 bases, there was a span of 8 bases. This chain's CDR3 is CASGGDYNSPLHF. The DNA for the CDR3 is TGTGCCAGCGGGGGGGACTATAATTCACCCCTCCACTTT.

V usage is TRBV18 and J usage is TRBJ2-1, with TRBD1 matching over 11 bases. The J segment lost 6 bases and the V segment lost 3 bases, leaving 4 bases of the junction unmatched. This CDR3 is built from 15 residues. Per the germline V gene, CDR1 is KGHSH and CDR2 is LQKENI. For the CDR3, the DNA is TGTGCCAGCTCACCTCCCGGACAGGGGGCCAATGAGCAGTTCTTC. It is translated as CASSPPGQGANEQFF.

The rearrangement uses TRBV6-5 and TRBJ2-1, with D tentatively TRBD2 (5 bases). Germline CDR1 MNHEY, CDR2 SVGAGI. The CDR3 runs to 12 residues. V was pared by 5 bases and J by 14 bases, with 16 bases between. The CDR3 DNA is TGTGCCAGCAGTCCCTCCGGCCGGGGTGAGTTCTTC. Its translation: CASSPSGRGEFF.